This TCR beta chain comes out of a study of blood T cell repertoires in COVID-19. As for the study in general: Researchers got acute and convalescent COVID-19 samples from the United States, Italy and Spain.

Some clones are missing from TCRdb's copy, which holds only in-frame ones; the method was immunoSEQ multiplex PCR. The table has tens of thousands of clones, roughly 85% seen once. This receptor was taken from a man in his forties or fifties with acute or convalescent COVID-19. Sequenced: peripheral blood.

CDR3 coding DNA: TGTGCCAGCAGTTCTAGGGGGTTGACAGGTACTATCTACAATGAGCAGTTCTTC. Protein sequence: CASSSRGLTGTIYNEQFF. The chain employs TRBV27 and TRBJ2-1, with D possibly TRBD1 on 6 matching bases. V was trimmed by 4 bases and J by 3 bases, leaving 22 bases between them. Per the germline V gene, CDR1 is MNHEY and CDR2 is SMNVEV (reference sequence). This CDR3 spans 18 amino acids.